This T cell receptor beta chain was obtained from a study of OX40 agonist ivuxolimab in advanced cancers. Regarding the complete study: Ivuxolimab was a fully human IgG2 agonistic monoclonal antibody targeting the costimulatory receptor OX40 (CD134). Intravenous ivuxolimab was administered to patients every 2 weeks at six dose levels: 0.01, 0.1, 0.3, 1.5, 3 and 10 mg/kg. Among the roughly 50 dose-escalation patients, some 19 had hepatocellular carcinoma, some 15 melanoma, 9 renal cell carcinoma and 9 head and neck cancer. A male proportion of around 83% and a mean age of 60 years, ranging from roughly 23 to 90, were recorded for the dose-escalation cohort. Patients were allowed to have had prior anti-PD-1, anti-PD-L1 or anti-CTLA-4 therapy, and 30% to 40% of the dose-escalation patients had previously received checkpoint inhibitors. Three dose-escalation patients achieved partial responses, one with hepatocellular carcinoma and two with cutaneous melanoma. Peripheral TCRbeta sequencing aimed to test whether ivuxolimab altered TCR sequence diversity and caused clonal T-cell expansion. The paper covers the monotherapy dose-escalation part of the phase I ivuxolimab trial, which included N of about 56 patients.

The trial excluded patients who had a history of autoimmune disease or who were on systemic immunosuppression. Peripheral blood for TCR sequencing was collected from all dose cohorts at baseline, on cycle 4 day 1, and on cycle 7 day 1. The samples were taken from a phase I, first-in-human, multicenter, open-label dose-escalation trial of ivuxolimab. Adults with locally advanced or metastatic head and neck squamous cell, hepatocellular, melanoma or renal cell carcinoma were enrolled in the trial. Before TCR sequencing, CD4+ T cells and CD8+ T cells from peripheral blood were sorted into separate populations. Details on this clone: This receptor's antigen is unknown. Qualities for individual bases were not recorded, and no much larger clone is one base off.

The investigation overall reported the following: The antigen specificity of the clonally expanded peripheral T cells was not determined. In the 0.1-3.0 mg/kg groups, partial responders were among the patients with the lowest normalized peripheral clonal expansion, particularly in CD8+ T cells. Low levels of normalized T-cell clonal expansion were also shown by some nonresponding patients. At doses of 0.1 to 3.0 mg/kg, clonal expansion of both CD4+ and CD8+ blood T cells was observed from baseline to week 6. After ivuxolimab, CD8+ T cells had more expanded clones than CD4+ T cells on average.

From its cysteine to its phenylalanine, the CDR3 spans 14 amino acids. CDR3 DNA only is kept here, 42 bases in frame from base 1. As encoded in the germline V gene, CDR1 is SGHTA while CDR2 is FQGNSA. The V and J ends are trimmed by 1 base and 0 bases, leaving 6 bases between them. Genomic DNA was isolated from the sorted cells so that the TCRbeta CDR3 region could be sequenced. The immunoSEQ Assay was used to sequence the TCRbeta CDR3 regions. In its TCRdb copy, this immuneACCESS table keeps in-frame sequences only and misses some clones. Where compared with another copy, unresolved V genes explain less than half of these, and the others have no known cause. Recorded for this sample are about 82,000 clones; roughly nine tenths of them occurred a single time. The biggest ten clones account for about 2.3% of the sample.

The source is an adult with an advanced solid tumor such as melanoma, head and neck, liver or kidney cancer. This sequence uses TRBV7-2 and TRBJ1-1; the D gene lacks a confident call. The sample here was CD4+ or CD8+ T cells sorted from blood, taken in a trial of the OX40 agonist ivuxolimab. The DNA sequence follows: TGTGCCAGCAGCTTAGGGGCGGTGAACACTGAAGCTTTCTTT. It codes for CASSLGAVNTEAFF.